The 12 T cell receptor beta chains reported below all come from one sample, sequenced in a study of OX40 agonist ivuxolimab in advanced cancers. The library was prepared using the immunoSEQ multiplex PCR assay. As stored in TCRdb, this immuneACCESS dataset retains in-frame rearrangements with V and J assigned. A fraction of the clones does not appear; measured against another copy, unresolved V genes explain less than half of the discrepancy, and the remainder lacks a known reason. The sample records approximately 58,000 clones, approximately 85% of which are singletons. The ten largest clonotypes hold roughly 3.1% of the sample. The specimen comprised CD4+ or CD8+ T cells sorted from blood, sampled in a trial of the OX40 agonist ivuxolimab. Every receptor here comes from an adult with an advanced solid tumor such as melanoma, head and neck, liver or kidney cancer.

The V gene is TRBV7-3, the J gene TRBJ2-5; no clear D. The CDR3 spans 11 residues. Germline V gives CDR1 SGHTA, CDR2 FQGTGA. Trimming removed 5 bases from V and 5 bases from J, with 6 bases in between. The CDR3 sequence: CASSEGETQYF. The CDR3 region has the DNA TGTGCCAGCAGCGAAGGGGAGACCCAGTACTTC. Filled out from reference TRBV7-3 and TRBJ2-5, the complete variable domain reads GAGVSQTPSNKVTEKGKYVELRCDPISGHTALYWYRQSLGQGPEFLIYFQGTGAADDSGLPNDRFFAVRPEGSVSTLKIQRTERGDSAVYLCASSEGETQYFGPGTRLLVL.

The V gene is TRBV6-4, the J gene TRBJ1-1, with 12 bases matching TRBD1. V shed 6 bases, J shed 5 bases, and the junction held 4 bases outside the gene matches. There are 14 residues in the CDR3. The germline V gene encodes CDR1 MRHNA and CDR2 SNTAGT. CDR3 protein: CASSPGQGATEAFF. CDR3 nucleotides: TGTGCCAGCAGCCCGGGACAGGGGGCTACTGAAGCTTTCTTT.

The chain employs TRBV30 and TRBJ1-5; 7 bases are shared with TRBD1. The junction had 14 bases not matched to a gene; V was cut back by 4 bases and J by 8 bases. The CDR3 runs 15 residues. CDR1 is GTSNPN, CDR2 SVGIG, per germline (reference sequence). The CDR3 sequence: CAWTHRGQRSKPQHF. The CDR3 nucleotides are TGTGCCTGGACCCACCGGGGACAGCGATCCAAGCCCCAGCATTTT.

This clone was recorded only once. The rearrangement joins TRBV5-1 to TRBJ1-2; 7 bases are a match to TRBD1. CDR3 length equals 15 residues. J was trimmed by 7 bases and V by 4 bases; bases with no gene match: 13. The V gene's germline CDR1 is SGHRS and CDR2 YFSETQ. The CDR3 DNA reads TGCGCCAGCAGCAGAGACAGGGTTGATTGGGTTGGCTACACCTTC. This sequence encodes CASSRDRVDWVGYTF.

The genes are TRBV14 and TRBJ2-3; 7 bases fit TRBD2. The CDR3 loop spans 16 amino acids. Germline V gene data show CDR1 as SGHDN and CDR2 as FVKESK. V lost 0 bases and J lost 1; bases outside the gene matches: 4. CDR3 sequence reads: CASSQDLTSGTDTQYF. In DNA form, the CDR3 reads TGTGCCAGCAGCCAAGATCTCACTAGCGGCACAGATACGCAGTATTTT. Variable domain in full (rest from reference TRBV14 and TRBJ2-3): EAGVTQFPSHSVIEKGQTVTLRCDPISGHDNLYWYRRVMGKEIKFLLHFVKESKQDESGMPNNRFLAERTGGTYSTLKVQPAELEDSGVYFCASSQDLTSGTDTQYFGPGTRLTVL.

The rearrangement uses TRBV6-5 and TRBJ2-7; perhaps TRBD1 as D (5 bases). CDR1 MNHEY and CDR2 SVGAGI come from the germline V gene. V dropped 4 bases and J dropped 1 base, with 8 bases sitting between them. The CDR3 runs to 13 residues. The CDR3 is CASSSTGSYEQYF. The CDR3 DNA follows: TGTGCCAGCAGTTCCACAGGTTCCTACGAGCAGTACTTC.

The chain recombines TRBV5-1 with TRBJ2-7; D might be TRBD2 (5 bases). The V gene lost 0 bases and the J gene lost 0 bases, with 7 bases spanning the gap. CDR3 length: 14 residues. The germline V gene has CDR1 SGHRS and CDR2 YFSETQ. CDR3 in DNA: TGCGCCAGCAGCTTGGCGGGGAGCTCCTACGAGCAGTACTTC. Translating it yields CASSLAGSSYEQYF.

In its sample, this clone was seen once. The chain couples TRBV30 to TRBJ2-4; 7 bases match TRBD2. CDR1 is GTSNPN, CDR2 SVGIG, per germline (reference sequence). There are 14 residues in the CDR3. V lost 2 bases and J lost 6; bases outside the gene matches: 7. CDR3 sequence: CAWSRGGAANIQYF. In nucleotides, the CDR3 is TGTGCCTGGAGTCGGGGAGGGGCAGCAAACATTCAGTACTTC.

The V gene is TRBV5-6, the J gene TRBJ2-5; D is uncertain. V lost 0 bases, J lost 5 bases, and 8 bases lay in between. The CDR3 consists of 13 residues. Germline CDR1 SGHDT, CDR2 YYEEEE. The CDR3 sequence: CASSLGVLETQYF. CDR3 DNA: TGTGCCAGCAGCTTGGGGGTTTTGGAGACCCAGTACTTC.

J is TRBJ1-4 and V is TRBV5-1; 10 bases are shared with TRBD1. The CDR3 runs to 16 residues. V was pared by 0 bases and J by 8 bases, with 7 bases of the junction left unmatched. Per the germline V gene, CDR1 is SGHRS and CDR2 is YFSETQ. CDR3 in amino acids: CASSLGDRGLGEKLFF. The CDR3 region has the DNA TGCGCCAGCAGCTTGGGGGACAGGGGTCTAGGAGAAAAACTGTTTTTT.

The chain links TRBV20-1 to TRBJ1-5, with a weak D call TRBD1 (5 bases). This CDR3 region has 11 residues. CDR1 and CDR2 from the germline V gene are DFQATT and SNEGSKA (reference sequence). Trimming removed 5 bases at V and 5 bases at J, with 7 bases between. The CDR3 sequence: CSAGQDQPQHF. For the CDR3, the DNA is TGCAGTGCTGGACAAGATCAGCCCCAGCATTTT.

The chain recombines TRBV28 with TRBJ2-2; the D gene is possibly TRBD2 (7 bases). V gave up 1 base and J gave up 4 bases, with 13 bases separating them. This CDR3 is 16 amino acids long. CDR1 MDHEN and CDR2 SYDVKM come from the germline V gene. The CDR3 protein is CASSLSRGAGTGELFF. The CDR3 coding sequence is TGTGCCAGCAGTTTATCCCGGGGGGCAGGCACCGGGGAGCTGTTTTTT.